The 23 T cell receptor beta chains reported below all come from one sample, sequenced in a study of blood T cells in healthy people across ages. A second PCR, run for roughly 7 to 12 cycles, used a sample-barcoded 5' primer plus a J-beta primer mix. TCRdb processed the 5' RACE reads anew with MiXCR; each CDR3 protein has one entry. The table lists 750,000 to 950,000 distinct CDR3 sequences, 40% to 65% of them singletons. The sequenced material came from blood. The receptors stem from a man aged 80 or over in good health.

The gene calls are TRBV4-1 and TRBJ2-3; D is unresolved. Germline loops: CDR1 MGHRA, CDR2 YSYEKL. Trimming pared 3 bases from V and 0 bases from J, leaving 10 bases between. This CDR3 region has 15 residues. CDR3 DNA: TGCGCCAGCAGCCAGGCAGAGGCTAGCACAGATACGCAGTATTTT. Residues: CASSQAEASTDTQYF.

This chain links TRBV5-1 with TRBJ2-2, with a tentative D call TRBD1 (7 bases). The CDR3 is made up of 15 amino acids. The germline gives CDR1 SGHRS, CDR2 YFSETQ. Trimming stripped 2 bases from V and 5 bases from J, with 13 bases between. Written as DNA, the CDR3 is TGCGCCAGCAGCTTAAGGAGGGGGCAGACCGGGGAGCTGTTTTTT. This encodes CASSLRRGQTGELFF. The full variable domain, with the rest looked up from reference TRBV5-1 and TRBJ2-2, is KAGVTQTPRYLIKTRGQQVTLSCSPISGHRSVSWYQQTPGQGLQFLFEYFSETQRNKGNFPGRFSGRQFSNSRSEMNVSTLELGDSALYLCASSLRRGQTGELFFGEGSRLTVL.

Details on this clonotype: Since a much larger clone is just one base distant, this may be a read error. The chain couples TRBV6-1 to TRBJ2-3; weak D call: TRBD2 (5 bases). Trimming took 5 bases from V and 14 from J, leaving 20 bases between them. This CDR3 has 13 amino acids. CDR1 and CDR2 (germline): MNHNS, SASEGT. CDR3 region: CASSKGEGRDAYF. DNA for the CDR3: TGTGCCAGCAGTAAGGGTGAAGGGAGAGACGCGTATTTT.

This clonotype was seen only a few times. V gene TRBV6-6 combines with J gene TRBJ1-4; tentatively, D is TRBD1 (6 bases). There are 14 residues in the CDR3. V shed 5 bases and J shed 8 bases, with 15 bases lying between them. Germline values: CDR1 MNHNY, CDR2 SVGAGI (reference sequence). CDR3 protein: CASSPGVVGEKLFF. The CDR3 bases are TGTGCCAGCAGTCCAGGGGTAGTGGGGGAAAAACTGTTTTTT.

A remark on this clonotype: A much more abundant neighbour one base away suggests this may be a read error. The chain carries TRBV6-5 and TRBJ2-6, with D perhaps TRBD1 or TRBD2 (5 bases each). The CDR3 has 13 residues. CDR1 and CDR2 from the germline V gene are MNHEY and SVGAGI. The DNA for the CDR3 is TGTGCCAGCAGAGGCGTCGGGGCCAACGTCCCGACTTTC. This sequence encodes CASRGVGANVPTF.

This clonotype was recorded only once. The chain combines TRBV2 with TRBJ1-2; D is perhaps TRBD1 (5 bases). The CDR3 extends over 14 amino acids. Germline V lookup: CDR1 SNHLY, CDR2 FYNNEI. V dropped 6 bases and J dropped 5 bases, with 16 bases sitting between them. CDR3 residues: CASRGPLVLYGYTF. CDR3 DNA sequence: TGTGCCAGCAGGGGGCCGCTCGTCCTTTATGGCTACACCTTC. Drawing the rest from reference TRBV2 and TRBJ1-2, the complete variable domain is EPEVTQTPSHQVTQMGQEVILRCVPISNHLYFYWYRQILGQKVEFLVSFYNNEISEKSEIFDDQFSVERPDGSNFTLKIRSTKLEDSAMYFCASRGPLVLYGYTFGSGTRLTVV.

The chain combines TRBV6-2 or TRBV6-3 with TRBJ2-7; the match to TRBD2 covers 7 bases. Germline CDR1 is MNHEY and CDR2 is SVGEGT. This CDR3 has 14 amino acids. V was clipped by 7 bases and J by 3 bases; unmatched bases: 9. In DNA form, the CDR3 reads TGTGCCAGCACCTCCCCGGGAGGCCTCTACGAGCAGTACTTC. This translates into CASTSPGGLYEQYF.

The chain is built from TRBV12-3 or TRBV12-4 and TRBJ2-5, with D possibly being TRBD2 (5 bases). The V and J ends lost 2 bases and 3 bases respectively, with 16 bases between them. The CDR3 runs to 16 residues. The DNA for the CDR3 is TGTGCCAGCAGTTTAAGAGGGAGTGGAGGTAAAGAGACCCAGTACTTC. It encodes CASSLRGSGGKETQYF.

The rearrangement links TRBV29-1 to TRBJ1-1; 11 nucleotides match TRBD1. CDR1 SQVTM and CDR2 ANQGSEA come from the germline V gene. CDR3 length: 16 residues. The trim removed 4 bases at V and 2 bases at J, leaving 9 bases unmatched. CDR3 sequence (DNA): TGCAGCGTTGCACGGGGGACAGGGGGATTAAACACTGAAGCTTTCTTT. This translates into CSVARGTGGLNTEAFF.

This rearrangement joins TRBV14 to TRBJ2-1, with TRBD2 identical over 12 bases. V was pared by 5 bases and J by 7 bases, with 6 bases of the junction left unmatched. This CDR3 has 15 residues. CDR1 is SGHDN, CDR2 FVKESK, per germline. The chain's CDR3 is CASSFRTSGVNEQFF. The CDR3 DNA reads TGTGCCAGCAGCTTTCGGACTAGCGGGGTGAATGAGCAGTTCTTC.

This clonotype was counted between two and nine times. A clone one base away is much larger, so this may be a read error. This sequence joins TRBV3-1 and TRBJ2-7; D gene ambiguous. The CDR3 contains 12 residues. Germline CDR1 and CDR2: LGHDT and YNNKEL (reference sequence). Trimming stripped 0 bases from V and 2 bases from J, with 2 bases between. As DNA, the CDR3 is TGTGCCAGCAGCCAAGAGACCTACGAGCAGTACTTC. Translated, it gives CASSQETYEQYF.

The chain is built from TRBV29-1 and TRBJ1-1, with 9 bases identical to TRBD1. The CDR3 covers 17 residues. Germline CDR1 reads SQVTM; CDR2 reads ANQGSEA. With 7 bases clipped from V and 7 bases from J, the junction kept 22 bases outside the gene matches. CDR3 nucleotide sequence: TGCAGCGCGGGCGCTTTGCCGGGACAGGGAGGTAGTAGTGAAGCTTTCTTT. Its protein product is CSAGALPGQGGSSEAFF.

V gene TRBV6-2 or TRBV6-3 combines with J gene TRBJ2-3, with TRBD2 identical over 9 bases. CDR1 is MNHEY, CDR2 SVGEGT, per germline. The CDR3 extends over 16 amino acids. V lost 0 bases to trimming and J lost 14 bases; unmatched junction nucleotides: 15. DNA of the CDR3: TGTGCCAGCAGTTACTCCAGACTAGCGGAACACAGATACGCGTATTTT. Translation gives CASSYSRLAEHRYAYF.

This sequence joins TRBV12-3 or TRBV12-4 and TRBJ2-4; D might be TRBD2 (5 bases). V was trimmed by 7 bases and J by 13 bases, leaving 20 bases between them. This CDR3 region has 13 residues. The CDR3 spells CASKPNSVGEQYF. DNA for the CDR3: TGTGCCAGCAAACCCAATAGCGTTGGAGAGCAGTACTTC.

This rearrangement joins TRBV7-2 to TRBJ1-2; D possibly corresponds to TRBD1 (5 bases). Germline loops: CDR1 SGHTA, CDR2 FQGNSA. The CDR3 spans 16 residues. V dropped 1 base and J dropped 4 bases, with 16 bases sitting between them. CDR3 nucleotide sequence: TGTGCCAGCAGCTTAGAAGGGACGGCCCCCGGCTATGGCTACACCTTC. It translates to CASSLEGTAPGYGYTF.

The chain is built from TRBV19 and TRBJ2-1; no reliable D call. The V gene's germline CDR1 is LNHDA and CDR2 SQIVND (reference sequence). This CDR3 region has 14 residues. The V end lost 3 bases, the J end lost 4 bases, and 10 bases lay between the germline ends. In DNA, the CDR3 is TGTGCCAGTAGTATGGGTCAGAAATACAATGAGCAGTTCTTC. Its translation: CASSMGQKYNEQFF.

This clonotype appeared once. This chain uses TRBV4-2 with TRBJ1-2; unclear D gene. V was trimmed by 0 bases and J by 7 bases, leaving 15 bases between them. CDR1 is LGHNA, CDR2 YNFKEQ, per germline. This CDR3 has 15 amino acids. The CDR3 nucleotides are TGTGCCAGCAGCCAAGATCCTCGGGGTCACGGTGGCTACACCTTC. As protein: CASSQDPRGHGGYTF.

This sequence joins TRBV2 and TRBJ2-3; perhaps TRBD2 as D (5 bases). Germline values: CDR1 SNHLY, CDR2 FYNNEI. Trimming cost V 10 bases and J 0 bases, with 8 bases left between them. The CDR3 runs 12 residues. CDR3 protein: CATGLSTDTQYF. The CDR3, as DNA: TGTGCCACCGGACTTAGCACAGATACGCAGTATTTT.

This clonotype came up a few times. This rearrangement joins TRBV20-1 to TRBJ2-1; D perhaps matches TRBD1 (6 bases). From germline, CDR1 is DFQATT and CDR2 SNEGSKA (reference sequence). V gave up 0 bases and J gave up 5 bases, with 17 bases separating them. The CDR3 totals 16 residues. CDR3 sequence: CSARDAGKGTHNEQFF. CDR3 bases: TGCAGTGCTAGAGATGCAGGGAAAGGGACACACAATGAGCAGTTCTTC.

The CDR3 DNA follows: TGCAGCGTGCAGGATTCGTATGGCTACACCTTC. Translated: CSVQDSYGYTF. The V call is TRBV29-1, the J call TRBJ1-2; D remains ambiguous. The germline V and J ends were trimmed by 6 bases and 5 bases, with 10 bases remaining between them. Germline loops: CDR1 SQVTM, CDR2 ANQGSEA. This CDR3 is 11 amino acids long.

The chain recombines TRBV7-3 with TRBJ2-3; TRBD2 is a possible D gene (6 bases). V lost 2 bases and J 1 base, leaving 13 bases between the germline ends. Germline V gene lookup returns CDR1 SGHTA and CDR2 FQGTGA. The length of the CDR3 is 16 residues. This CDR3 is CASSLRRAGGTDTQYF. For the CDR3, the DNA is TGTGCCAGCAGCTTACGGAGGGCCGGGGGCACAGATACGCAGTATTTT.

This clonotype showed up just a few times. J is TRBJ2-7 and V is TRBV29-1; weak D call: TRBD1 (6 bases). The germline V gene encodes CDR1 SQVTM and CDR2 ANQGSEA. The length of the CDR3 is 11 residues. Trimming stripped 4 bases from V and 2 bases from J, with 6 bases between. Here the CDR3 reads CSVGQAYEQYF. The CDR3 DNA is TGCAGCGTTGGACAGGCCTACGAGCAGTACTTC.

The V and J genes are TRBV9 and TRBJ1-6, with D uncertain. V was pared by 0 bases and J by 6 bases, with 10 bases between. This CDR3 region has 15 residues. Germline lookup yields CDR1 SGDLS and CDR2 YYNGEE. The CDR3 DNA sequence: TGTGCCAGCAGCGTAGGAGGTACCGCTAATTCACCCCTCCACTTT. This codes for CASSVGGTANSPLHF. Combining the CDR3 with reference TRBV9 and TRBJ1-6 gives the whole variable domain DSGVTQTPKHLITATGQRVTLRCSPRSGDLSVYWYQQSLDQGLQFLIQYYNGEERAKGNILERFSAQQFPDLHSELNLSSLELGDSALYFCASSVGGTANSPLHFGNGTRLTVT.